This T cell receptor (beta chain) stems from a study of cytomegalovirus exposure and HLA in healthy donors. General study results and limits: In an earlier analysis, most TCR beta V segments were productive about 87% or about 30% of the time. Rarity characterized most TCR sequences, yet some public TCRs appeared in many donors. An apparent linkage of common viral pathogens to several of the most significant clusters emerged in a later analysis.

Use of 60 Vbeta and 13 Jbeta primers characterized the PCR. Method: immunoSEQ multiplex PCR; TCRdb's copy keeps in-frame clones and lacks some. The top ten hold around 3.6% of the sample, which has some 110,000 clones, 75% to 80% seen once. As to this clone: Its antigen is unidentified.

Sequencing was performed on PBMCs. The origin of this receptor is a middle-aged man in good health and CMV-seronegative.

CDR3 sequence: CASSQGGSEAFF. In nucleotides, the CDR3 is TGTGCCAGCAGCCAGGGGGGATCCGAAGCTTTCTTT. The rearrangement links TRBV6-1 to TRBJ1-1, with 7 nucleotides matching TRBD1. Looked up from germline, CDR1 is MNHNS and CDR2 is SASEGT. J was trimmed by 8 bases and V by 6 bases; bases with no gene match: 6. This CDR3 region has 12 residues.